This TCR beta chain was observed in a study of CD4 T cells in relation to SARS-CoV-2 and coronaviruses. Whole-study context: The restricting HLA molecule for shared crossreactive spike epitopes was mapped. General observations from the study: Around two thirds of donors had memory CD4+ clonotypes crossrecognizing SARS-CoV-2 and common cold coronavirus spike. Memory recall responses, not primary responses primed in culture, are what the assay detects. Crossreactivity was assessed only for spike protein, not other viral proteins.

The unexposed donors gave CD4+ T cells in 2011-2018, prior to COVID-19. Germline CDR1 SQVTM, CDR2 ANQGSEA. CDR3 size: 14 residues. The V gene lost 2 bases and the J gene lost 1 base, with 10 bases spanning the gap. On this clone itself: As yet, its antigen is unknown.

Measured with immunoSEQ multiplex PCR; TCRdb has only the in-frame clones, and not every one. Counted here are 50,000 to 70,000 clones, 87% occurring once; the ten biggest clones make up more than 1.5%. The specimen was memory CD4+ T cells from PBMCs. The chain links TRBV29-1 to TRBJ2-3; either TRBD1 or TRBD2 may fit D (5 bases each). The sequence was obtained from a human donor in good health. The CDR3 region has the DNA TGCAGCGTTGAATCTGGGGGACGCACAGATACGCAGTATTTT. It specifies CSVESGGRTDTQYF.